The source of this TCR beta chain is a study of PD-L1 blockade in urothelial cancer. On the study more broadly: Patients went on atezolizumab at some point between 2013 and 2015, receiving 1,200 mg intravenously every 3 weeks. Blood yielded a median of about 140,000 T cells per sample. Blood was evaluated 3 weeks (second dose) and 6 weeks after therapy began.

Germline V lookup: CDR1 DFQATT, CDR2 SNEGSKA (reference sequence). The ends were cut back, 8 bases at V and 6 bases at J, with 8 bases in the middle. The CDR3 spans 10 residues. Metastatic or locally advanced urothelial carcinoma was present in the patients. The repertoire was sequenced with immunoSEQ multiplex PCR; TCRdb's copy has only in-frame clones and lacks some. The repertoire holds about 20,000 clones, with about 91% as singletons. The TCR sequence derives from a man over 45 with urothelial cancer. The source material was PBMCs, sampled around atezolizumab (anti-PD-L1) treatment. The chain employs TRBV20-1 and TRBJ2-1, with D unclear. CDR3 sequence: CSFAFNEQFF. The CDR3 DNA reads TGCAGTTTCGCGTTCAATGAGCAGTTCTTC.